The rows below give T cell receptor beta chains drawn from one sample of a study of T cell responses to AZD1222 COVID-19 vaccine. The data were produced by immunoSEQ multiplex PCR, yet TCRdb's version contains in-frame clones alone and is incomplete. The profile shows 140,000 to 150,000 clones, roughly nine tenths of them singletons. Material: peripheral blood, obtained 28 days after the second AZD1222 dose. The receptors come from an adult who received the AZD1222 COVID-19 vaccine. Both conserved end residues are part of each CDR3. A D gene is named only where the DNA matches it firmly. Only part of the rows carry a size: once, few, many, or a class if the clone is expanded.

.,TRBJ1-2,TRBV27,.,CATGATPNYGYTF,TGTGCCACCGGGGCCACGCCGAACTATGGCTACACCTTC
.,TRBJ2-2,TRBV12-3/TRBV12-4,TRBD2,CASRFSGFGELFF,TGTGCCAGCAGATTTAGCGGGTTCGGGGAGCTGTTTTTT
.,TRBJ1-3,TRBV21-1,.,CASSKDFWGSQPGNTIYF,TGTGCCAGCAGCAAGGATTTCTGGGGTTCCCAGCCTGGAAACACCATATATTTT
.,TRBJ1-4,TRBV6-4,.,CASSDSGGPNEKLFF,TGTGCCAGCAGTGACTCAGGGGGTCCTAATGAAAAACTGTTTTTT
.,TRBJ1-1,TRBV7-9,.,CASRDGSWVLNTEAFF,TGTGCCAGCAGAGACGGTAGCTGGGTGTTGAACACTGAAGCTTTCTTT
.,TRBJ1-2,TRBV3-1/TRBV3-2,.,CASSPLFNYGYTF,TGTGCCAGCAGCCCCCTCTTTAACTATGGCTACACCTTC
.,TRBJ1-1,TRBV20-1,.,CSARTPEAFF,TGCAGTGCTAGGACCCCTGAAGCTTTCTTT
.,TRBJ2-1,TRBV5-4,TRBD1,CASSIPGTGDNEQFF,TGTGCCAGCAGCATCCCCGGGACAGGGGACAATGAGCAGTTCTTC
.,TRBJ2-7,TRBV29-1,TRBD1,CSVSGGAGYEQYF,TGCAGCGTTTCAGGGGGCGCGGGGTACGAGCAGTACTTC
.,TRBJ1-5,TRBV10-3,.,CAISASRSNQPQHF,TGTGCCATCAGTGCGTCTCGAAGCAATCAGCCCCAGCATTTT
.,TRBJ2-3,TRBV5-1,.,CASSRDLGGDTQYF,TGCGCCAGCAGCCGGGACCTAGGAGGAGATACGCAGTATTTT
.,TRBJ2-2,TRBV5-4,.,CASSLARGESGELFF,TGTGCCAGCAGCTTGGCCAGAGGGGAGTCCGGGGAGCTGTTTTTT
.,TRBJ2-1,TRBV20-1,.,CSVSGGIEQFF,TGCAGTGTGAGTGGGGGCATTGAGCAGTTCTTC
.,TRBJ1-2,TRBV29-1,TRBD1,CSVDRDRSYGYTF,TGCAGCGTTGACCGGGACAGGAGCTATGGCTACACCTTC
once,TRBJ1-1,TRBV5-5,.,CASSATGFVNTEAFF,TGTGCCAGCAGCGCAACAGGGTTCGTGAACACTGAAGCTTTCTTT
.,TRBJ2-3,TRBV9,.,CASSFFDVSSTDTQYF,TGTGCCAGCAGCTTCTTCGACGTCTCTAGCACAGATACGCAGTATTTT
.,TRBJ2-1,TRBV5-1,.,CASSLGAVHNEQFF,TGCGCCAGCAGCTTAGGAGCGGTCCACAATGAGCAGTTCTTC
.,TRBJ2-7,TRBV30,TRBD1,CAWNLQGAREQYF,TGTGCCTGGAACCTACAGGGGGCGCGGGAGCAGTACTTC
.,TRBJ2-1,TRBV9,.,CASSRGPGAYNEQFF,TGTGCCAGCAGTCGAGGGCCAGGCGCCTACAATGAGCAGTTCTTC
.,TRBJ2-7,TRBV19,TRBD1,CASTDAGQGQGEQYF,TGTGCCAGTACTGATGCGGGACAGGGCCAAGGGGAGCAGTACTTC
.,TRBJ2-7,TRBV5-4,.,CASSLDLREQYF,TGTGCCAGCAGCTTAGATCTCCGCGAGCAGTACTTC
.,TRBJ1-2,TRBV19,TRBD1,CASNRQGSNYGYTF,TGTGCCTCAAATCGACAGGGGAGTAACTATGGCTACACCTTC
.,TRBJ2-1,TRBV19,.,CAIADRATEQFF,TGTGCCATTGCGGATAGGGCGACTGAGCAGTTCTTC
.,TRBJ2-1,TRBV9,.,CASSGEVQLTDNEQFF,TGTGCCAGCAGCGGGGAGGTGCAGTTGACTGACAATGAGCAGTTCTTC
once,TRBJ1-2,TRBV3-1/TRBV3-2,.,CASTQTALVTEHGYTF,TGTGCCAGCACCCAAACGGCATTGGTGACCGAGCATGGCTACACCTTC
once,TRBJ1-5,TRBV24-1,.,CATSARGGGSNQPQHF,TGTGCCACCAGTGCCCGAGGGGGTGGTAGCAATCAGCCCCAGCATTTT
.,TRBJ2-5,TRBV19,TRBD2,CASSTSGGVQETQYF,TGTGCCAGTAGTACTAGCGGGGGGGTTCAAGAGACCCAGTACTTC
.,TRBJ2-7,TRBV2,.,CASSEAGYREQYF,TGTGCCAGCAGTGAAGCAGGGTACCGCGAGCAGTACTTC
.,TRBJ2-7,TRBV5-1,TRBD1,CASSVGQGAQYF,TGCGCCAGCAGCGTGGGACAGGGGGCACAGTACTTC
few,TRBJ2-2,TRBV5-6,.,CASSPPGLNTGELFF,TGTGCCAGCAGTCCTCCGGGACTGAACACCGGGGAGCTGTTTTTT
.,TRBJ2-3,TRBV14,.,CASSQDLPGSSGTDTQYF,TGTGCCAGCAGCCAAGATTTGCCGGGGAGCTCAGGCACAGATACGCAGTATTTT
.,TRBJ2-7,TRBV12-5,TRBD2,CASGLGLAGVSYEQYF,TGTGCTAGTGGCCTGGGACTTGCGGGAGTTTCCTACGAGCAGTACTTC
.,TRBJ1-3,TRBV30,.,CAWNAGIQGNTIYF,TGTGCCTGGAACGCCGGGATTCAAGGAAACACCATATATTTT
.,TRBJ1-6,TRBV5-4,.,CASSFASSNSPLHF,TGTGCCAGCAGCTTTGCGTCCAGTAATTCACCCCTCCACTTT
once,TRBJ1-6,TRBV19,TRBD1,CASSIDRTGNNSPLHF,TGTGCCAGTAGTATAGACCGGACAGGGAATAATTCACCCCTCCACTTT
.,TRBJ1-2,TRBV7-9,.,CASSPAGAGVGGYTF,TGTGCCAGCAGCCCTGCAGGTGCAGGGGTAGGTGGCTACACCTTC
.,TRBJ2-1,TRBV18,.,CASSPQVGAEQFF,TGTGCCAGCTCACCTCAAGTAGGGGCCGAGCAGTTCTTC
.,TRBJ2-7,TRBV4-3,TRBD1,CASSQDWDRADEQYF,TGCGCCAGCAGCCAAGACTGGGACAGGGCCGACGAGCAGTACTTC
.,TRBJ2-1,TRBV18,TRBD2,CASSPRGGTSDEQFF,TGTGCCAGCTCACCAAGGGGAGGGACCTCCGATGAGCAGTTCTTC
once,TRBJ1-3,TRBV7-9,.,CASSSESGDTIYF,TGTGCCAGCAGCTCCGAATCGGGAGACACCATATATTTT
.,TRBJ2-1,TRBV5-8,TRBD2,CASMGTSVLIGYNEQFF,TGTGCCAGCATGGGGACTAGCGTTCTTATCGGGTACAATGAGCAGTTCTTC
few,TRBJ1-4,TRBV18,.,CASSPERGGATNEKLFF,TGTGCCAGCTCACCTGAAAGAGGGGGAGCAACTAATGAAAAACTGTTTTTT